Reported below is one TCR beta chain. The data originate from a study of blood T cell repertoires in COVID-19. For the study at large: Samples representing acute and convalescent COVID-19 were sourced from the United States, Italy and Spain.

Original processing notes: Researchers report that nucleated cell counts were estimated from reference gene primer amplification. The assay was immunoSEQ multiplex PCR, and TCRdb's table has in-frame clones only and misses some. V, J and clone size derive from that table, while D and trimming were established from the DNA sequence. The table records 150,000 to 180,000 clones, about 80% of them present only once. The V end was cut by 1 base, the J end by 11 bases, with 12 bases between. Germline V gene data show CDR1 as LGHDT and CDR2 as YNNKEL (reference sequence). The CDR3 is made up of 13 amino acids. The Seattle patients, enrolled during active infection, were followed longitudinally.

The J gene is TRBJ1-5, the V gene TRBV3-1 (or the pseudogene TRBV3-2); D remains ambiguous. This clonotype was obtained from a woman aged 55-75 years with COVID-19, enrolled during active disease. The source material was peripheral blood. This CDR3 is CASSQGGQRSQHF. CDR3 in DNA: TGTGCCAGCAGCCAAGGCGGGCAGAGATCCCAGCATTTT.